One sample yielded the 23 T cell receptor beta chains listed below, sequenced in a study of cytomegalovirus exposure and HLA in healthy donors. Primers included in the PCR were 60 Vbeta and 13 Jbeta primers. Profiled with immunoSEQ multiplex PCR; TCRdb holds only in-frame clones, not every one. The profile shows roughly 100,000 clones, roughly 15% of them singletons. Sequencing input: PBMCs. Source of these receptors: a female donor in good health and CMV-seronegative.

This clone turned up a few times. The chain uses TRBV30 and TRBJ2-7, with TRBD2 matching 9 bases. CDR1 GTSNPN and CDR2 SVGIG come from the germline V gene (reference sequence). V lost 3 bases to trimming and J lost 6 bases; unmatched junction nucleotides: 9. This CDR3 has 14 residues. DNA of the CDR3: TGTGCCTGGAGGGGGCGACTAGCGGTCTCCGAGCAGTACTTC. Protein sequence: CAWRGRLAVSEQYF.

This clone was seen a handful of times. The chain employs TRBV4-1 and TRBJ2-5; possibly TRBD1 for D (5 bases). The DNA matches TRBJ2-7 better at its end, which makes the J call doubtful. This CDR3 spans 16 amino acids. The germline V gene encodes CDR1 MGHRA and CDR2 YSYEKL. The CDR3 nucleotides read TGCGCCAGCAGCCAAGGGGGCAGGGCCCCTTACTACGAGCAGTACTTC. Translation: CASSQGGRAPYYEQYF.

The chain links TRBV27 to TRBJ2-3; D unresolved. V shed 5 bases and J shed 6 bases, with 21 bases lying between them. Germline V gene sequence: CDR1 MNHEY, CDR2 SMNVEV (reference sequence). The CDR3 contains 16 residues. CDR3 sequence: CASSSSGSILRDTQYF. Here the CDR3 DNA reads TGTGCCAGCAGTAGCTCCGGCAGTATTTTGAGGGATACGCAGTATTTT.

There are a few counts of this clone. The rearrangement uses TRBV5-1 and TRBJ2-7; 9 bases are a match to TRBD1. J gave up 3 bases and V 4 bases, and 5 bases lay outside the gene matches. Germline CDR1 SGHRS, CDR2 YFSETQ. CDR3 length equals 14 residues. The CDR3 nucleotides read TGCGCCAGCAGCGCGATGACAGGGGGCTACGAGCAGTACTTC. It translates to CASSAMTGGYEQYF.

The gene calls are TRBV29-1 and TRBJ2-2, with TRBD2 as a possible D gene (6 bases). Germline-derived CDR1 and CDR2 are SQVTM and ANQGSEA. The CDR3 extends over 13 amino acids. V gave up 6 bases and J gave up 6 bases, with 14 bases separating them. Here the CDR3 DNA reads TGCAGCGTCGGAGGGACTGCAGCCGGGGAGCTGTTTTTT. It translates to CSVGGTAAGELFF.

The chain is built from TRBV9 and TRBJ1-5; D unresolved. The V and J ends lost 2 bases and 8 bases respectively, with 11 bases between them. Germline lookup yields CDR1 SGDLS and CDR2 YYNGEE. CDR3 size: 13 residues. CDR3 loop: CASSVGGQEPQHF. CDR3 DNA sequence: TGTGCCAGCAGCGTCGGAGGTCAGGAGCCCCAGCATTTT.

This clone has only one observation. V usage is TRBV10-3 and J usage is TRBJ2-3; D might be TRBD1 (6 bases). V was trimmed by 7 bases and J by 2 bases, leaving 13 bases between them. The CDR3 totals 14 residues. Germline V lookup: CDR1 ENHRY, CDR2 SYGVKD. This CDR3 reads CAITTGASTDTQYF. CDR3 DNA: TGTGCCATCACGACAGGAGCGTCCACAGATACGCAGTATTTT.

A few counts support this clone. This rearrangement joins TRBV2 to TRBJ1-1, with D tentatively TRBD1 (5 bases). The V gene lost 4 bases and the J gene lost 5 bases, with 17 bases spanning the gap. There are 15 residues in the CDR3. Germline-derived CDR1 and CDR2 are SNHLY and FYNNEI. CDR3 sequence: CASSGGELLETEAFF. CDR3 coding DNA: TGTGCCAGCAGTGGGGGGGAGCTTTTGGAGACTGAAGCTTTCTTT.

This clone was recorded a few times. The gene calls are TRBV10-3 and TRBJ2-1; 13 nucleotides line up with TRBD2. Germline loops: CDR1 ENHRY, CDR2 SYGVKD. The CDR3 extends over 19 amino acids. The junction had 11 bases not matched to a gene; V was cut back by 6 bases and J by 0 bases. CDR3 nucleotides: TGTGCCATCAGCGAGACTAGCGGGGGGCCTGAAGCCTCCTACAATGAGCAGTTCTTC. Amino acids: CAISETSGGPEASYNEQFF.

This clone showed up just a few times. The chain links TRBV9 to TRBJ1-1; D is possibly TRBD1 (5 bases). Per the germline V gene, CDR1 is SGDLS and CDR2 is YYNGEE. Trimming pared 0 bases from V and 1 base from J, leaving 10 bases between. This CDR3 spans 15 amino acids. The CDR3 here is CASSVGIGANTEAFF. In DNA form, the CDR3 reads TGTGCCAGCAGCGTAGGGATTGGGGCGAACACTGAAGCTTTCTTT.

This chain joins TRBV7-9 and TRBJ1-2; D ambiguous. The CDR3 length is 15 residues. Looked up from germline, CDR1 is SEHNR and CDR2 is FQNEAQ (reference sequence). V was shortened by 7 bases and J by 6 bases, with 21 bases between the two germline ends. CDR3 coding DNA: TGTGCCAGCAACCCCAGCTGGGAGGGCTCTCATGGCTACACCTTC. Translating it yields CASNPSWEGSHGYTF.

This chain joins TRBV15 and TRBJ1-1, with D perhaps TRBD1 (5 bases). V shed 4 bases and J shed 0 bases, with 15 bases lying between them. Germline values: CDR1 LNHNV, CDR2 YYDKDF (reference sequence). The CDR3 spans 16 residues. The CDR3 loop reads CATSNGGLSVNTEAFF. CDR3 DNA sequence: TGTGCCACCAGCAATGGGGGGTTAAGTGTGAACACTGAAGCTTTCTTT.

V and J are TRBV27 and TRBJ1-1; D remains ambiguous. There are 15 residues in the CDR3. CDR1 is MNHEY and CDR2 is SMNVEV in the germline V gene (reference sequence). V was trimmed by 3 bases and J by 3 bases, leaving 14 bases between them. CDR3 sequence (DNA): TGTGCCAGCAGTTTCATTTCGGGGTTGGACACTGAAGCTTTCTTT. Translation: CASSFISGLDTEAFF.

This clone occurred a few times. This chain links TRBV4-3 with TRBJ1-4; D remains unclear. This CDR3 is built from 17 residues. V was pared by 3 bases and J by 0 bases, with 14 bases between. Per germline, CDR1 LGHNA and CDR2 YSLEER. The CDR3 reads CASSQALGSTTNEKLFF. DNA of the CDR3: TGCGCCAGCAGCCAGGCCCTAGGGAGTACAACTAATGAAAAACTGTTTTTT.

The CDR3 protein is CASSLRGTPLRNQPQHF. CDR3 DNA: TGTGCCAGCAGTTTAAGGGGCACCCCTTTACGGAATCAGCCCCAGCATTTT. The chain is built from TRBV27 and TRBJ1-5; maybe TRBD1 (5 bases). V gave up 2 bases and J gave up 4 bases, with 18 bases separating them. Germline CDR1 reads MNHEY; CDR2 reads SMNVEV (reference sequence). The CDR3 extends over 17 amino acids.

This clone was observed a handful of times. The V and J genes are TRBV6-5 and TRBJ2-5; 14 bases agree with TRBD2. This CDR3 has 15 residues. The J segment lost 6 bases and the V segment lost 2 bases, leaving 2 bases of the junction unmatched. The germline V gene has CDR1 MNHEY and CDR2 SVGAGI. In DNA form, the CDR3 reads TGTGCCAGCAGTTACGGGACTAGCGGGGGCAAGACCCAGTACTTC. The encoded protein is CASSYGTSGGKTQYF.

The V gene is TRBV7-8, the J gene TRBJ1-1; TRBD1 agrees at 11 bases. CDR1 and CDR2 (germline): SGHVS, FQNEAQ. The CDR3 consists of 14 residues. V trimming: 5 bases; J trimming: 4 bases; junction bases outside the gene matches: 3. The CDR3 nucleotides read TGTGCCAGCAGCGCCGGGACAGGGGGCACTGAAGCTTTCTTT. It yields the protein CASSAGTGGTEAFF.

The CDR3: CASSLVADLDRLLKNIQYF. The CDR3 DNA reads as TGCGCCAGCAGCTTGGTGGCGGACTTGGACCGCTTGTTGAAAAACATTCAGTACTTC. V is TRBV5-1 and J is TRBJ2-4; weak D call: TRBD2 (5 bases). This CDR3 is 19 amino acids long. The germline V gene encodes CDR1 SGHRS and CDR2 YFSETQ. Trimming took off 0 bases at V and 4 bases at J, with 23 bases between the two ends.

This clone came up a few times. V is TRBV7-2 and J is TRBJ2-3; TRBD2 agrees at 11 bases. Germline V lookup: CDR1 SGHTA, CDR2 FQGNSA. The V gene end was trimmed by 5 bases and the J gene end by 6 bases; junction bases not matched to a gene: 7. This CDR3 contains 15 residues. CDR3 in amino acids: CASSRTSGHVDTQYF. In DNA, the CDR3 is TGTGCCAGCAGCCGGACTAGCGGGCATGTGGATACGCAGTATTTT.

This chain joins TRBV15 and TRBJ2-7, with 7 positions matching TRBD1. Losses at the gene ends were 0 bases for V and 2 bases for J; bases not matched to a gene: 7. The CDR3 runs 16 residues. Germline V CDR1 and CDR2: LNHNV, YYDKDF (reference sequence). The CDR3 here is CATSRDRAGGTYEQYF. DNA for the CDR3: TGTGCCACCAGCAGAGATCGGGCAGGGGGAACCTACGAGCAGTACTTC.

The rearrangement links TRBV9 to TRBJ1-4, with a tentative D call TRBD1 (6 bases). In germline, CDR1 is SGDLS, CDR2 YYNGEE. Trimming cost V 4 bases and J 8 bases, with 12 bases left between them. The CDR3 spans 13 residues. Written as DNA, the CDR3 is TGTGCCAGCAGCAAGGGGGTAGGGGAAAAACTGTTTTTT. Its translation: CASSKGVGEKLFF.

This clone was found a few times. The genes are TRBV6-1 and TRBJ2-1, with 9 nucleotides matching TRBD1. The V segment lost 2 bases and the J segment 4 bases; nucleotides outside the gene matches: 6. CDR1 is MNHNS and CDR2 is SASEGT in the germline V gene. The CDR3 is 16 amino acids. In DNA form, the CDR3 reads TGTGCCAGCAGTGAATATCGGGACAGGGTGTACAATGAGCAGTTCTTC. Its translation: CASSEYRDRVYNEQFF.

The CDR3 DNA reads as TGTGCCAGCAGTGGCAAGCGGGGGGGCCACGAGGCCCAGTACTTC. Translated, it gives CASSGKRGGHEAQYF. The chain uses TRBV2 and TRBJ2-5; 10 nucleotides align to TRBD2. There are 15 residues in the CDR3. The V and J ends lost 4 bases and 9 bases, in that order; junction bases with no gene match: 11. Germline assignment: CDR1 SNHLY and CDR2 FYNNEI.